The present T cell receptor (beta chain) was sequenced within a study of blood T cells in healthy people across ages. CDR1 is LGHNA and CDR2 is YNFKEQ in the germline V gene. The CDR3 is 16 amino acids. Next came a second PCR, run for about 7 to 12 cycles, which used a sample-barcoded 5' primer along with a J-beta primer mix. Using its own MiXCR run on the 5' RACE reads, TCRdb lists one record per CDR3 protein. Among about 1.1 million distinct CDR3 sequences listed, 35% to 40% were seen once. The sample comprised blood. V is TRBV4-2 and J is TRBJ2-1; weak D call: TRBD2 (5 bases). The J call may be faulty, since TRBJ2-7 better matches the DNA end. The source is a man between 18 and 35 years old in good health. DNA of the CDR3: TGTGCCAGCAGCCAAGAAGGAAGCCCGGGGTACAATGAGCAGTACTTC. It yields the protein CASSQEGSPGYNEQYF.